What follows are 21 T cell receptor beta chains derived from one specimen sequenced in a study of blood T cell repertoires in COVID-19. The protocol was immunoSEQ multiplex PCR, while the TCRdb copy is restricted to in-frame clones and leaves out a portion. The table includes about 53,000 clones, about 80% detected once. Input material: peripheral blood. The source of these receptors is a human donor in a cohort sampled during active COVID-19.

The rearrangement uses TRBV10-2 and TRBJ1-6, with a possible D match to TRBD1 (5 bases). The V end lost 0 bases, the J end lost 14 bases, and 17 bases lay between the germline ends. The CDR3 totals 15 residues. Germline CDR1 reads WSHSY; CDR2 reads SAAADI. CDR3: CASSESGQGLRSLHF. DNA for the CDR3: TGCGCCAGCAGTGAGTCGGGTCAGGGCCTTCGCTCCCTCCACTTT.

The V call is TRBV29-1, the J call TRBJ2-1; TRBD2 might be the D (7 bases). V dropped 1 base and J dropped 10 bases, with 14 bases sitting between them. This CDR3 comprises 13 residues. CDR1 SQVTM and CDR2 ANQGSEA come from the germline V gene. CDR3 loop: CSVEGGGTPEQFF. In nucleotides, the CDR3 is TGCAGCGTTGAAGGCGGGGGCACGCCCGAGCAGTTCTTC.

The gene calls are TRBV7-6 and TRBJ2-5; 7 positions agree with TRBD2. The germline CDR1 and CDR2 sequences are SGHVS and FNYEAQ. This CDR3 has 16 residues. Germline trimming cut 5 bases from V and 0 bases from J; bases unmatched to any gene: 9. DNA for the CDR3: TGTGCCAGCAGCACCCAAGCGGGGTCGTACCAAGAGACCCAGTACTTC. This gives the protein CASSTQAGSYQETQYF.

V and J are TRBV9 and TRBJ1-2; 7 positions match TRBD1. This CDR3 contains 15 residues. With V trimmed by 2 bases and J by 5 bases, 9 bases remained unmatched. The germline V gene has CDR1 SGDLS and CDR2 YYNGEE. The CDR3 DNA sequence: TGTGCCAGCAGCGTCGCCCGGGACAGCCGATATGGCTACACCTTC. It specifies CASSVARDSRYGYTF. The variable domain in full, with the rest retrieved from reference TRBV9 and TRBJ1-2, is DSGVTQTPKHLITATGQRVTLRCSPRSGDLSVYWYQQSLDQGLQFLIQYYNGEERAKGNILERFSAQQFPDLHSELNLSSLELGDSALYFCASSVARDSRYGYTFGSGTRLTVV.

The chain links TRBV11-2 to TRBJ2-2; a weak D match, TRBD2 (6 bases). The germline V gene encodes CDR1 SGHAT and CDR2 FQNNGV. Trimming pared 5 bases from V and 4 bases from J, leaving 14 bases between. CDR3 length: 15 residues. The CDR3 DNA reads TGTGCCAGCAGCCCCGCTAGCGCCCGCACCGGGGAGCTGTTTTTT. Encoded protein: CASSPASARTGELFF.

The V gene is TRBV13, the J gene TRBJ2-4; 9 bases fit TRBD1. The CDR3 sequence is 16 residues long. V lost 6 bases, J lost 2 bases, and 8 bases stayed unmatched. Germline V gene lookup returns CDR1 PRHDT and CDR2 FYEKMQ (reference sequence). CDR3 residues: CASSPRQGVTKNIQYF. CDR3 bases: TGTGCCAGCAGTCCTCGACAGGGGGTCACCAAAAACATTCAGTACTTC.

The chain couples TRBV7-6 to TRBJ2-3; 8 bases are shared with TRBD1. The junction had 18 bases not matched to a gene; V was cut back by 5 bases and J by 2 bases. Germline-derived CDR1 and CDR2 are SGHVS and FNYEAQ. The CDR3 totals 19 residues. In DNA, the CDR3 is TGTGCCAGCAGCCAGCTAGGGACAGGAATTGTGGGCCCCACAGATACGCAGTATTTT. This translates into CASSQLGTGIVGPTDTQYF.

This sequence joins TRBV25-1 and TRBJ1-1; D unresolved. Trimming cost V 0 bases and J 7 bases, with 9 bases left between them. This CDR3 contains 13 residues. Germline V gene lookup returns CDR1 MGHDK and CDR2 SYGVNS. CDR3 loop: CASSEYRGLEAFF. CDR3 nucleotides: TGTGCCAGCAGTGAATATCGGGGTCTTGAAGCTTTCTTT.

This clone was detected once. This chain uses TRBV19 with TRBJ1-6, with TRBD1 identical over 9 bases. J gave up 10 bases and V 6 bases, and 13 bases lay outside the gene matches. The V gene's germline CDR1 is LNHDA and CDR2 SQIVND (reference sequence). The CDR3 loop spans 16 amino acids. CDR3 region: CASRTSTGTGSSPLHF. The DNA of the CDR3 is TGTGCCAGTAGGACTAGTACCGGGACAGGGAGCTCACCCCTCCACTTT.

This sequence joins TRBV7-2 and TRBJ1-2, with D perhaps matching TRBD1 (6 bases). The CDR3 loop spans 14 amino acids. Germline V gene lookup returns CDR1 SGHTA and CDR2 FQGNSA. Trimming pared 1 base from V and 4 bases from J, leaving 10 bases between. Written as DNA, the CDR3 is TGTGCCAGCAGCTTAGACAGGGTTAGCTATGGCTACACCTTC. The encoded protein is CASSLDRVSYGYTF.

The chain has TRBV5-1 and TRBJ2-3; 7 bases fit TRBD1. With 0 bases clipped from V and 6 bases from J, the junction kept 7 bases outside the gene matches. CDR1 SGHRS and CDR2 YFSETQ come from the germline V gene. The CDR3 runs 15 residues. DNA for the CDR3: TGCGCCAGCAGCTTGGTGGACAGGACCTTGGATACGCAGTATTTT. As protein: CASSLVDRTLDTQYF. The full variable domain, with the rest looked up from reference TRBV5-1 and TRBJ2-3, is KAGVTQTPRYLIKTRGQQVTLSCSPISGHRSVSWYQQTPGQGLQFLFEYFSETQRNKGNFPGRFSGRQFSNSRSEMNVSTLELGDSALYLCASSLVDRTLDTQYFGPGTRLTVL.

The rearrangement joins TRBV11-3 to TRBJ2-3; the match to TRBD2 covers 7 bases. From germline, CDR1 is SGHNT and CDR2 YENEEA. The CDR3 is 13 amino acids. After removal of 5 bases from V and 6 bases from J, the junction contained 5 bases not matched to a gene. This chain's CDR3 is CASSAGGEDTQYF. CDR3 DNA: TGTGCCAGCAGCGCTGGGGGGGAGGATACGCAGTATTTT.

CDR3 in DNA: TGTGCCAGCGCCAACAGGGACCACACAGATACGCAGTATTTT. Its translation is CASANRDHTDTQYF. The rearrangement links TRBV27 to TRBJ2-3; D might be TRBD1 (6 bases). Germline loops: CDR1 MNHEY, CDR2 SMNVEV (reference sequence). The CDR3 is 14 residues long. The V end lost 8 bases, the J end lost 2 bases, and 14 bases lay between the germline ends.

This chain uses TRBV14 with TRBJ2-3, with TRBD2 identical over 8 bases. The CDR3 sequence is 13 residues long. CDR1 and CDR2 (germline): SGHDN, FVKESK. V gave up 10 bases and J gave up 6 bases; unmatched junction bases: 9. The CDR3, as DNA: TGTGCCACCGGGCCTAGCGGGCCGGATACGCAGTATTTT. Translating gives CATGPSGPDTQYF.

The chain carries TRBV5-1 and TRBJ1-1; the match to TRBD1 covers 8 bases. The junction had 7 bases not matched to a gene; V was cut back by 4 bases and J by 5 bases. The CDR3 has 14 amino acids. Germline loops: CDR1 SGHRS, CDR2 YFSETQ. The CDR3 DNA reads TGCGCCAGCAGCGCGGGGACAGGCGATACTGAAGCTTTCTTT. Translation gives CASSAGTGDTEAFF.

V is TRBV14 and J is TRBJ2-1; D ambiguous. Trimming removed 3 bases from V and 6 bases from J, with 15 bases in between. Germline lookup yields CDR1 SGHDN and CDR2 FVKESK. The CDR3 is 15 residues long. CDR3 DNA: TGTGCCAGCAGCCAGGCTCTAGTGATTTTCAATGAGCAGTTCTTC. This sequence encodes CASSQALVIFNEQFF.

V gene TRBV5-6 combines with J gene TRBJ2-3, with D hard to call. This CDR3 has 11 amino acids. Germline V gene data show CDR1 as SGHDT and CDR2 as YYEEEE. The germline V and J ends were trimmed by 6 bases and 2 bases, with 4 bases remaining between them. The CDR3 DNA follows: TGTGCCAGCACCAACACAGATACGCAGTATTTT. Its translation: CASTNTDTQYF. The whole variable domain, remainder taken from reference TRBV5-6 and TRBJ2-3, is DAGVTQSPTHLIKTRGQQVTLRCSPKSGHDTVSWYQQALGQGPQFIFQYYEEEERQRGNFPDRFSGHQFPNYSSELNVNALLLGDSALYLCASTNTDTQYFGPGTRLTVL.

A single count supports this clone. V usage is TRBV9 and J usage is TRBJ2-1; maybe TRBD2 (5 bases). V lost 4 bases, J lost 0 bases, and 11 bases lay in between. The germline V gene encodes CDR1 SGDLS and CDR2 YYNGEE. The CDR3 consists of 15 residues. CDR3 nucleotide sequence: TGTGCCAGCAGCTTGAGCGGAATCTCCTACAATGAGCAGTTCTTC. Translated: CASSLSGISYNEQFF.

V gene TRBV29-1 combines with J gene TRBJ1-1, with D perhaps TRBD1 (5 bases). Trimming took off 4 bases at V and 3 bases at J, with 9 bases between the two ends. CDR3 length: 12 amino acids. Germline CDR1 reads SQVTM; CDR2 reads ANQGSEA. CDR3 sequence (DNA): TGCAGCGTTGGAGACAGTTACACTGAAGCTTTCTTT. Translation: CSVGDSYTEAFF.

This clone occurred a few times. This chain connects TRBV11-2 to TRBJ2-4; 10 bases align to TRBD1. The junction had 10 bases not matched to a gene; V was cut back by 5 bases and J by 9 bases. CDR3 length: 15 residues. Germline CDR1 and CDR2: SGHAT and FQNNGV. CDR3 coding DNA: TGTGCCAGCAGCCTGACCGGGACAGGGGCGGCCATTCAGTACTTC. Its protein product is CASSLTGTGAAIQYF.

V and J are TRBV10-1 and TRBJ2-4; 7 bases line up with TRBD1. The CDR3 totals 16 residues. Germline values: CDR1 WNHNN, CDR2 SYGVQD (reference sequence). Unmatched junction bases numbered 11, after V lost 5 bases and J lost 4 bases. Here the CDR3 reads CASSSPPDREKNIQYF. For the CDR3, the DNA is TGCGCCAGCAGTTCTCCTCCCGACAGGGAGAAAAACATTCAGTACTTC.